This T cell receptor beta chain was recorded in a study of chemoradiotherapy in HPV16-positive cancers. The CDR3 extends over 13 amino acids. Between the trimmed V and J ends, which lost 5 bases and 8 bases, there was a span of 12 bases. The germline V gene encodes CDR1 SSHAT and CDR2 FNYEAQ (reference sequence). TCRdb's copy holds only in-frame clones and misses some; the assay was immunoSEQ multiplex PCR. The sample has roughly 28,000 clones; 90% to 95% are singletons. The sequencing used blood, collected from a patient who underwent chemoradiotherapy. This sequence joins TRBV7-7 and TRBJ1-4; D is ambiguous. This TCR was recovered from a human donor with HPV-associated anogenital cancer. CDR3: CASSPEYGEKLFF. The CDR3 nucleotides are TGTGCCAGCAGCCCCGAATATGGGGAAAAACTGTTTTTT. Complete variable domain (other parts from reference TRBV7-7 and TRBJ1-4): GAGVSQSPRYKVTKRGQDVTLRCDPISSHATLYWYQQALGQGPEFLTYFNYEAQPDKSGLPSDRFSAERPEGSISTLTIQRTEQRDSAMYRCASSPEYGEKLFFGSGTQLSVL.